This T cell receptor (beta chain) was documented in a study of T cells after yellow fever vaccination. Whole-study results and caveats: Post-booster reappearance was seen for most primary-vaccination clones (nearly 97% CD4, 75% to 90% CD8).

This clonotype occurred a few times. The antigen remains unidentified. As TCR cDNA was made by 5'RACE template switching, a universal primer site and UMIs were added. MiXCR was run by TCRdb on the 5' RACE reads, yielding one entry per CDR3 protein. The sample lists 620,000 or so distinct CDR3 sequences; about a sixth were seen once. The CDR3 has 17 residues. Per the germline V gene, CDR1 is ENHRY and CDR2 is SYGVKD. V shed 9 bases and J 0 bases; nucleotides not matched to a gene: 11. This specimen was PBMCs, taken about 5 days after the first yellow fever vaccination. The receptor comes from a young man who received the YFV17D yellow fever vaccine. The rearrangement joins TRBV10-3 to TRBJ2-6, with 7 bases identical to TRBD1. The CDR3 region has the DNA TGTGCCATAGAGGGACAGCTAACTTCCTCTGGGGCCAACGTCCTGACTTTC. Amino acid sequence: CAIEGQLTSSGANVLTF.